The present T cell receptor beta chain was sequenced within a study of blood T cell repertoires in COVID-19. Donors in Cohort 3 counted as recovered after two negative PCRs, clearance, or symptom resolution. CDR3 size: 14 residues. J lost 3 bases, V lost 6 bases, and 8 bases had no gene match. Germline assignment: CDR1 SGHTA and CDR2 FQGNSA. This clone has only one observation. TCRdb keeps only in-frame clones here, not all; method: immunoSEQ multiplex PCR. The profile shows around 140,000 clones, roughly 88% of them singletons. The sequenced material came from PBMCs or T cells enriched from blood (not recorded which). The clonotype comes from a man aged 45-60 years who had recovered from COVID-19. The chain joins TRBV7-2 to TRBJ2-7, with 7 bases lining up with TRBD2. The CDR3 DNA sequence: TGTGCCAGCAGGGATTCTAGCGGAAGCTACGAGCAGTACTTC. Protein: CASRDSSGSYEQYF.